This T cell receptor (beta chain) was sequenced during a study of sequential checkpoint blockade in melanoma. Overall study context: Each arm's sequence ended with maintenance nivolumab.

Sample treatment: randomized to nivolumab then ipilimumab (arm A) or the reverse (arm B). Clones were read by immunoSEQ multiplex PCR, and TCRdb kept only the in-frame ones, dropping some. The data show some 10,000 clones, about 75% seen once. This CDR3 comprises 14 residues. J lost 3 bases, V lost 3 bases, and 4 bases had no gene match. Per germline, CDR1 GTSNPN and CDR2 SVGIG (reference sequence). The sequencing here drew on CD8+ T cells sorted from blood (inferred from file names), taken from a patient given nivolumab and ipilimumab in sequence. The genes are TRBV30 and TRBJ2-2, with TRBD2 matching over 7 bases. This clonotype was obtained from a human donor with melanoma. The CDR3 spells CAWRAGADTGELFF. CDR3 DNA sequence: TGTGCCTGGAGGGCGGGAGCCGACACCGGGGAGCTGTTTTTT.